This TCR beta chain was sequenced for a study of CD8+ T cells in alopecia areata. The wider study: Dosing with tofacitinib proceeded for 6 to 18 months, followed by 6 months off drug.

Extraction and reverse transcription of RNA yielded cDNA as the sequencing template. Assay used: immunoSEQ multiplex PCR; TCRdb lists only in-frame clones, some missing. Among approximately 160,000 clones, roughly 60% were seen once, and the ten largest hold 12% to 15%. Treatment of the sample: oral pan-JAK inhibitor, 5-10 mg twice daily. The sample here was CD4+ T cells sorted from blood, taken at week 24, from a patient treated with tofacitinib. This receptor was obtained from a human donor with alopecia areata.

DNA of the CDR3: TGTGCCGTCCGCATTACTAGCGGGGGGTACAATGAGCAGTTCTTC. It specifies CAVRITSGGYNEQFF. This chain joins TRBV10-3 and TRBJ2-1; TRBD2 matches at 12 bases. V lost 11 bases and J lost 4; bases outside the gene matches: 9. Per the germline V gene, CDR1 is ENHRY and CDR2 is SYGVKD. The CDR3 is made up of 15 amino acids.